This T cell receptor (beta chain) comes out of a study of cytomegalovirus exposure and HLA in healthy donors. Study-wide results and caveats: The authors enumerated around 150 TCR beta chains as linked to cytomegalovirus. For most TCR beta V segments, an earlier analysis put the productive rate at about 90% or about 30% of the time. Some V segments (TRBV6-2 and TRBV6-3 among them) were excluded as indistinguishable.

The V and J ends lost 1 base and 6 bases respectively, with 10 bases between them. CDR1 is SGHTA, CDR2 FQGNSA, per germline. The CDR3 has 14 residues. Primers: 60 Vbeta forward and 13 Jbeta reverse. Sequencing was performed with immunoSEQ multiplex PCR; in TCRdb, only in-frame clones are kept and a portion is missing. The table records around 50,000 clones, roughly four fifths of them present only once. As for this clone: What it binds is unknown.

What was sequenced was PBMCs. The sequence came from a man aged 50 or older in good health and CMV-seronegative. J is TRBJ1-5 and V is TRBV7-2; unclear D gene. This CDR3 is CASSLVSSSQPQHF. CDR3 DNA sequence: TGTGCCAGCAGCTTAGTTAGTAGTAGTCAGCCCCAGCATTTT. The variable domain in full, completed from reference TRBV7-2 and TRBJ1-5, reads GAGVSQSPSNKVTEKGKDVELRCDPISGHTALYWYRQSLGQGLEFLIYFQGNSAPDKSGLPSDRFSAERTGGSVSTLTIQRTQQEDSAVYLCASSLVSSSQPQHFGDGTRLSIL.